This paragraph covers one T cell receptor (beta chain) sequence. Its antigen is currently not known. No per-base quality is available; no much larger clone lies one base away. Looking up the germline V gene (reference sequence) yields CDR1 MNHEY and CDR2 SMNVEV. The CDR3 spans 14 residues, from the cysteine through the phenylalanine. Only the CDR3 part of the read is kept: 42 bases, read in frame from the first base. From V the trimming removes 5 bases and from J it removes 0 bases, while the gene matches leave 4 bases of the junction unaccounted for. Receptor libraries were prepared by the immunoSEQ multiplex PCR assay. The authors' analysis ran thus. A statistical classification framework was built to diagnose cytomegalovirus status from the catalog of TCR beta chain sequences. Imported from immuneACCESS, the table was reduced by TCRdb to in-frame sequences with V and J called. These copies leave out some clones; in studies compared against another copy, an unresolved V gene accounts for under half, and the cause of the remainder is not known. That table is the source of V, J and clone size, and D and trimming were worked out from the DNA. Present in this sample are about 260,000 clones, around 91% of which were seen just once. Around 3.1% of the sample is in the top ten clones.

These data come from a study of cytomegalovirus exposure and HLA in healthy donors (dated by TCRdb to 2016 to 2017). About the study as a whole: According to a later analysis, the 120 or so validation repertoires were produced on the same platform as the 666 repertoires of the first cohort. The study combined high-throughput TCR immunosequencing, statistical association of individual TCRs with disease status, and machine learning to predict cytomegalovirus infection status. The study was designed to test whether signatures of past pathogen exposure could be identified by cataloging public T cell receptors. Along with the approximately 700-subject first cohort, a separate validation cohort of over a hundred different subjects was used. Results the study describes overall, beyond this receptor: It was suggested by the authors that the approach could potentially be generalized to other disease states and immunological phenotypes. Across donors, most TCR sequences were observed very rarely, whereas some public TCRs were present in many individuals. Subsequent analysis determined that TCRs grouped into clusters in the first cohort also showed a tendency toward co-occurrence across the roughly 110 validation repertoires, and 85% to 95% of cluster scores exceeded 0. All 120 or so repertoires were used to score co-occurrence in the validation cohort in a later analysis, because that analysis had no HLA typing for the cohort. In both the original and validation cohorts, the classifier was reported to diagnose cytomegalovirus status with high specificity and sensitivity. Three of the identified cytomegalovirus-associated TCR beta chains were confirmed in vitro to be specific for cytomegalovirus antigens. In the study, around 160 TCR beta chains were listed as associated with cytomegalovirus.

The donors were included in the validation cohort of around 120 subjects, a group kept apart from the roughly 690-subject first cohort. The V and J segments used are TRBV27 and TRBJ2-7; 7 of the junction bases match TRBD1. What was sequenced was PBMCs. The receptor was derived from a young woman in good health and CMV-seronegative. The DNA sequence reads TGTGCCAGCAGTCAGTCAGGGGGCTCCTACGAGCAGTACTTC. It translates as CASSQSGGSYEQYF.